This TCR beta chain was recovered during a study of blood T cell repertoires in COVID-19. As for the study in general: The samples span acute and convalescent COVID-19 from the United States, Italy and Spain.

Study processing details: Nucleated cell number was recorded as an estimate derived from reference gene primer amplification. Assay: immunoSEQ multiplex PCR; the TCRdb copy retains only in-frame clones and omits some. V and J calls and clone size are as listed in that table; D and trimming were resolved from the DNA. The top ten clones hold approximately 2.9% of a sample with about 68,000 clones, 80% to 90% of them seen once. In germline, CDR1 is SGDLS, CDR2 YYNGEE. V was pared by 2 bases and J by 5 bases, with 3 bases of the junction left unmatched. CDR3 length: 15 residues. This TCR came from a man aged 45-65 years with acute or convalescent COVID-19. The chain joins TRBV9 to TRBJ2-1; 11 bases match TRBD1. Sequenced: peripheral blood. The CDR3 loop is CASSVPGQGDNEQFF. In DNA, the CDR3 is TGTGCCAGCAGCGTGCCGGGACAGGGGGACAATGAGCAGTTCTTC.